These 2 T cell receptor beta chains originate from one sample sequenced in a study of human T cells and chemical hapten exposure. The time point: pre-sensitization, week 0. Treatment denoted: therapeutic diphenylcyclopropenone sensitization with weekly scalp DPC. TCRdb recomputed calls from the RACE reads with MiXCR, one row per CDR3 protein. Found here are approximately 260,000 distinct CDR3 sequences, over 7.5% of them singletons; the top ten hold 1.2%. The sample consisted of whole blood, taken in connection with sensitization to the hapten diphenylcyclopropenone (DPC). The receptor set was obtained from a man younger than 35 with alopecia areata. Some clones in this sample may be carry-over from other donors' samples.

The gene calls are TRBV12-3 or TRBV12-4 and TRBJ1-2, with D maybe TRBD1 (6 bases). V was trimmed by 5 bases and J by 2 bases, leaving 9 bases between them. The CDR3 spans 13 residues. The CDR3 loop reads CASSKGENYGYTF. CDR3 coding DNA: TGTGCCAGCAGTAAGGGGGAAAACTATGGCTACACCTTC.

The gene calls are TRBV5-1 and TRBJ1-1, with a possible D match to TRBD1 (5 bases). Germline values: CDR1 SGHRS, CDR2 YFSETQ. This CDR3 is 17 amino acids long. The germline V and J ends were trimmed by 4 bases and 0 bases, with 19 bases remaining between them. The CDR3: CASSAHRDGYMNTEAFF. For the CDR3, the DNA is TGCGCCAGCAGCGCACACCGGGACGGATACATGAACACTGAAGCTTTCTTT.